This TCR beta chain appears in the sequencing data of a study of CD8+ T cells in alopecia areata listed by TCRdb under 2018. Turning to the overall study: The treated patients took part in an open-label pilot trial in which moderate-to-severe alopecia areata was treated with oral tofacitinib at 5 to 10 mg twice daily. Patients stayed on tofacitinib for 6 to 18 months and then had 6 months of follow-up off drug so that delayed response and recurrence could be assessed. For the treated patients, the SALT score, which quantifies what percentage of scalp surface area is affected, served as the measure of disease severity. The study used high-throughput TCRbeta sequencing to examine T cell clonal expansion in alopecia areata, in both the C3H/HeJ mouse model and human patients. Human TCRbeta sequencing covered scalp tissue and sorted CD4+ and CD8+ peripheral blood T cells from patchy and totalis/universalis alopecia areata patients and healthy controls. Biopsies were taken from tofacitinib-treated patients at baseline and again at 4 and 24 weeks into treatment, and several of those patients also had a later scalp biopsy. Scalp clonality was compared across normal scalp (n=4), patchy alopecia areata scalp (n=8), and alopecia totalis/universalis scalp (n=8). RNA was obtained with the PAXgene miRNA kit for fixed scalp, the miRNeasy kit for PBMCs, and the RNeasy kit for mouse skin. immunoSEQ multiplex PCR using 35 Vbeta forward primers and 13 Jbeta reverse primers was used to amplify TCRbeta CDR3 regions. What the study reported, not specific to this receptor: Many expanded lesional clones persisted in scalp and blood during tofacitinib treatment, which may partly explain relapse after stopping treatment. Resident alphabeta T cells in normal human skin are also sequenced, complicating scalp TCR repertoire analysis, unlike mouse skin dominated by gammadelta T cells. Because the treated cohort was small and had just a single nonresponder, larger studies are needed to establish links between baseline CD8+ expansion and response. Tofacitinib significantly decreased scalp clonality and the number of expanded CD8+ clones among the top 100 scalp clones. Compared with normal scalp, lesional scalp had higher clonality and more expanded CD8+ clones, particularly in alopecia totalis/universalis, a pattern that suggests antigenic drive. Shared TCR sequences between patients were less evident than in mice, which may be partly attributable to HLA diversity in the patient population.

Libraries were built with the immunoSEQ multiplex PCR assay. RNA was extracted from all samples and reverse transcribed into cDNA as template for TCR sequencing. First-strand cDNA was synthesized using SuperScript III with a 2:1 mix of oligo-dT and random hexamers. A synthetic immune receptor repertoire was used to measure amplification bias, and any remaining bias was corrected computationally. The study's processing was this. After raw reads were preprocessed to remove errors, the CDR3 was defined following IMGT conventions as running from the conserved cysteine to phenylalanine. Clonality was computed as 1 minus the Shannon entropy, with the entropy normalized by log2 of the number of productive unique TCRs. Whether each scalp clone was CD4 or CD8 was inferred by checking scalp TCRbeta sequences against the CD4 and CD8 repertoires from sorted blood. The source is immuneACCESS, and TCRdb retained only in-frame sequences with V and J called. Part of the clones is not carried over; for the studies checked, unresolved V genes explain less than half of this, and the remainder is unexplained. That table furnishes V, J and clone size, whereas the DNA furnished D and trimming. The table for this sample lists about 200,000 clones; over 45% of them were counted only once. The ten largest clones take up 5% to 6% of the sample.

Note on this clone: Its antigen is currently not known. There are no base qualities to consult, and no much larger clone falls within one base.

Counted from cysteine to phenylalanine, this CDR3 has 15 amino acids. The kept DNA is CDR3 alone, 45 bases in frame from the first base. Compared with germline, V lacks 2 bases and J lacks 9 bases; bases without a gene match: 7. CDR1 and CDR2 are drawn from the germline V gene: SGHTA, FQGNSA. Interpreted using the paper, the time point label stands for: around 22 weeks on oral tofacitinib. Reading the label with the study, this specimen's treatment or condition is: oral pan-JAK inhibitor, 5-10 mg twice daily. Lesional scalp punch biopsies and peripheral blood were collected from alopecia areata patients. PBMCs were isolated by density centrifugation and stained for CD3, CD4 and CD8, and CD4+ and CD8+ T cells were sorted on a FACSAria.

This receptor was identified in a human donor with alopecia areata. The sequence joins TRBV7-2 to TRBJ1-6; 7 middle bases align to TRBD1. The specimen was CD4+ T cells sorted from blood, collected at week 24, from a patient treated with tofacitinib. The nucleotide sequence is given as TGTGCCAGCAGCTTACAAGACAGGGCCGCTTCACCCCTCCACTTT. This codes for CASSLQDRAASPLHF.